Listed here are 9 T cell receptor beta chains from one sample, sequenced in a study of CD8 T cells in ankylosing spondylitis. Whole-study results and caveats: Several highly homologous variants made up a TCR beta motif that seemed to typify ankylosing spondylitis blood.

These receptors lack a known antigen. TCRdb used MiXCR to reprocess the 5' RACE reads, holding one entry per CDR3 protein. The table includes 650,000 to 800,000 distinct CDR3 sequences, around 20% detected once. Sequencing was done on a sample of blood, either unsorted or a sorted T cell fraction (not recorded which). These receptor sequences come from a male donor with ankylosing spondylitis.

This clonotype was counted ten times or more. The chain links TRBV10-3 to TRBJ1-2; 8 nucleotides agree with TRBD1. The germline V gene encodes CDR1 ENHRY and CDR2 SYGVKD. Germline trimming cut 4 bases from V and 4 bases from J; bases unmatched to any gene: 5. There are 14 residues in the CDR3. As DNA, the CDR3 is TGTGCCATCAGTGGAACCGGGACAGGCTATGGCTACACCTTC. As protein: CAISGTGTGYGYTF.

The V gene is TRBV11-2, the J gene TRBJ2-7; either TRBD1 or TRBD2 may supply D (5 bases each). This CDR3 contains 18 residues. The V gene lost 0 bases and the J gene lost 2 bases, with 20 bases spanning the gap. In germline, CDR1 is SGHAT, CDR2 FQNNGV. The CDR3 spells CASSLEGVRASNTYEQYF. CDR3 nucleotide sequence: TGTGCCAGCAGCTTAGAGGGGGTTAGGGCAAGTAATACCTACGAGCAGTACTTC.

The chain has TRBV11-2 and TRBJ2-2; the match to TRBD2 covers 7 bases. The length of the CDR3 is 16 residues. V was pared by 1 base and J by 2 bases, with 4 bases of the junction left unmatched. Germline loops: CDR1 SGHAT, CDR2 FQNNGV. The CDR3 is CASSLGIAGNTGELFF. As DNA, the CDR3 is TGTGCCAGCAGCTTAGGGATAGCGGGTAACACCGGGGAGCTGTTTTTT.

This sequence joins TRBV20-1 and TRBJ2-5, with 7 nucleotides matching TRBD1. The germline V gene has CDR1 DFQATT and CDR2 SNEGSKA (reference sequence). V lost 3 bases to trimming and J lost 4 bases; unmatched junction nucleotides: 11. CDR3 size: 15 residues. CDR3 loop: CSASLPTGVAETQYF. The CDR3 DNA reads TGCAGTGCTAGTCTTCCCACAGGGGTGGCAGAGACCCAGTACTTC.

This clonotype was recorded at least ten times. The rearrangement uses TRBV4-1 and TRBJ2-7; D is possibly TRBD1 or TRBD2 (6 bases each). The germline V and J ends were trimmed by 0 bases and 2 bases, with 17 bases remaining between them. CDR3 length equals 17 residues. Germline CDR1 and CDR2: MGHRA and YSYEKL. CDR3 region: CASSQEELRGHPYEQYF. CDR3 DNA sequence: TGCGCCAGCAGCCAAGAGGAGTTGCGGGGACACCCCTACGAGCAGTACTTC.

The chain combines TRBV28 with TRBJ2-7; tentatively, D is TRBD2 (6 bases). Germline V gene sequence: CDR1 MDHEN, CDR2 SYDVKM. CDR3 length: 13 residues. V was cut by 10 bases and J by 0 bases, with 13 bases left in between. CDR3 amino acids: CATLGGTSYEQYF. Here the CDR3 DNA reads TGTGCCACCCTAGGAGGGACCTCCTACGAGCAGTACTTC.

This clonotype was observed a few times. CDR3 residues: CSVRGEQYF. The CDR3 nucleotides read TGCAGCGTCCGCGGCGAGCAGTACTTC. The chain has TRBV29-1 and TRBJ2-7; D gene unclear. With 6 bases removed from V and 6 bases from J, the gap between germline ends came to 6 bases. This CDR3 spans 9 amino acids. Germline loops: CDR1 SQVTM, CDR2 ANQGSEA.

This clonotype has only one observation. The chain uses TRBV24-1 and TRBJ2-1; 9 bases align to TRBD2. In germline, CDR1 is KGHDR, CDR2 SFDVKD. The CDR3 has 16 amino acids. V dropped 2 bases and J dropped 6; count of bases not matched to a gene: 7. The CDR3 region has the DNA TGTGCCACCAGTGATTCGTCTAGCGGGATGATCAATGAGCAGTTCTTC. Translated: CATSDSSSGMINEQFF.

The table lists this clonotype with many counts. V is TRBV12-3 or TRBV12-4 and J is TRBJ2-1; D not resolved. This CDR3 is 12 amino acids long. V gave up 2 bases and J gave up 7 bases, with 6 bases separating them. As DNA, the CDR3 is TGTGCCAGCAGTTTACCCATTAATGAGCAGTTCTTC. Protein sequence: CASSLPINEQFF.